This entry concerns a single TCR beta chain. Germline is not matched at one junction end, which may reflect a read error. Co-extraction yielded RNA and DNA from roughly 20-30 mg of unsorted bulk tissue. Every patient had chronic HBV infection and was treatment-naive. This CDR3 spans 12 amino acids. Looked up from germline, CDR1 is LGHNA and CDR2 is YNFKEQ. The input was around 500 ng total RNA; TCR beta cDNA was made from it with a constant-region primer. A slightly modified ARM-PCR protocol with three nested multiplex PCR rounds produced these TCR beta libraries. Researchers ran the first two PCR rounds for roughly 11 cycles each with TRBV1-TRBV30 forward primers and a C-beta reverse primer. Via MiXCR, TCRdb re-called the multiplex PCR reads, giving one row per CDR3 protein. The table includes 40,000 to 60,000 distinct CDR3 sequences, about two thirds detected once. These data come from a study of tumor-infiltrating lymphocytes in primary liver carcinoma. Study-level background: Every sample contained roughly 3.5 to 8 million productive TCRbeta reads, and these numbers were similar from one tissue type to another.

The sample taken for sequencing was liver tumor tissue from sampling region 5. The subset is: tumor region T5, tumor centre. This TCR was sampled from a man aged 35-49 years with primary liver carcinoma and hepatitis B virus infection. V usage is TRBV4-2 and J usage is TRBJ1-2; possible D gene TRBD1, 5 bases. The CDR3 spells CASGQGEYGYTF. CDR3 in DNA: TGTGCCAGCGGCCAAGGGGAGTATGGCTACACCTTC.